This passage covers 22 T cell receptor beta chains from one sample sequenced in a study of sequential checkpoint blockade in melanoma. Sample treatment: randomized to nivolumab then ipilimumab (arm A) or the reverse (arm B). Assay used: immunoSEQ multiplex PCR; TCRdb lists only in-frame clones, some missing. The repertoire holds about 21,000 clones, 80% to 90% seen once, with 10% in the top ten. The material sequenced was CD8+ T cells sorted from blood (inferred from file names), taken from a patient given nivolumab and ipilimumab in sequence. The source of these receptors is a human donor with melanoma.

The chain couples TRBV7-9 to TRBJ2-7; D remains ambiguous. This CDR3 is built from 13 residues. Germline assignment: CDR1 SEHNR and CDR2 FQNEAQ (reference sequence). The V and J ends lost 0 bases and 0 bases respectively, with 3 bases between them. The CDR3 bases are TGTGCCAGCAGCTTAGCGAGCTCCTACGAGCAGTACTTC. It yields the protein CASSLASSYEQYF. Combining the CDR3 with reference TRBV7-9 and TRBJ2-7 gives the whole variable domain DTGVSQNPRHKITKRGQNVTFRCDPISEHNRLYWYRQTLGQGPEFLTYFQNEAQLEKSRLLSDRFSAERPKGSFSTLEIQRTEQGDSAMYLCASSLASSYEQYFGPGTRLTVT.

The chain recombines TRBV6-5 with TRBJ2-2; 8 positions agree with TRBD1. This CDR3 contains 15 residues. Per germline, CDR1 MNHEY and CDR2 SVGAGI. With 7 bases clipped from V and 7 bases from J, the junction kept 11 bases outside the gene matches. CDR3: CASTHFQGADGELFF. The CDR3 nucleotides read TGTGCCAGCACCCACTTCCAGGGGGCCGACGGGGAGCTGTTTTTT.

V is TRBV27 and J is TRBJ2-7; 11 nucleotides agree with TRBD1. V was clipped by 2 bases and J by 5 bases; unmatched bases: 8. The CDR3 covers 16 residues. Germline V gives CDR1 MNHEY, CDR2 SMNVEV (reference sequence). The DNA for the CDR3 is TGTGCCAGCAGTTTAGGACAGGGGGCGCTTCAGAACGAGCAGTACTTC. Its translation: CASSLGQGALQNEQYF.

This clone was observed once. This rearrangement joins TRBV5-6 to TRBJ2-7; D is unclear. Germline V gene data show CDR1 as SGHDT and CDR2 as YYEEEE. Trimming removed 2 bases at V and 2 bases at J, with 5 bases between. CDR3 length: 12 amino acids. The CDR3 protein is CASSFEAYEQYF. DNA of the CDR3: TGTGCCAGCAGCTTTGAGGCCTACGAGCAGTACTTC.

V is TRBV27 and J is TRBJ2-7; the match to TRBD2 covers 10 bases. CDR3 length: 13 amino acids. Germline V gene data show CDR1 as MNHEY and CDR2 as SMNVEV (reference sequence). Trimming removed 7 bases from V and 7 bases from J; junction bases left unmatched: 7. The CDR3 region has the DNA TGTGCCAGCAAGGGACTAGCGTACTGGGAGCAGTACTTC. This sequence encodes CASKGLAYWEQYF.

The CDR3 spells CASSKDRGGNQPQHF. CDR3 coding DNA: TGTGCCAGCAGCAAAGACAGGGGAGGCAATCAGCCCCAGCATTTT. The chain links TRBV6-1 to TRBJ1-5, with 8 bases that match TRBD1. CDR1 MNHNS and CDR2 SASEGT come from the germline V gene. J lost 2 bases, V lost 6 bases, and 6 bases had no gene match. CDR3 size: 15 residues.

This clone was counted once. The CDR3 coding sequence is TGCGCCAGCAGCCACCAGACAGGGGAGGTTGAAAAACTGTTTTTT. It codes for CASSHQTGEVEKLFF. The chain carries TRBV4-3 and TRBJ1-4; TRBD1 agrees at 8 bases. Germline V gene lookup returns CDR1 LGHNA and CDR2 YSLEER. This CDR3 region has 15 residues. J gave up 7 bases and V 3 bases, and 7 bases lay outside the gene matches.

This chain uses TRBV2 with TRBJ1-3, with D perhaps TRBD1 (6 bases). V lost 4 bases and J 8 bases, leaving 15 bases between the germline ends. Germline CDR1 is SNHLY and CDR2 is FYNNEI. This CDR3 is built from 14 residues. The CDR3 is CASSARVQGYTIYF. CDR3 DNA: TGTGCCAGCAGTGCCCGGGTACAGGGATACACCATATATTTT.

The chain recombines TRBV5-4 with TRBJ1-1, with D possibly TRBD1 on 6 matching bases. V was clipped by 5 bases and J by 4 bases, with 15 bases between them. Germline-derived CDR1 and CDR2 are SGHNT and YYREEE (reference sequence). The CDR3 runs to 14 residues. CDR3 sequence: CASRLDRSFTEAFF. As DNA, the CDR3 is TGTGCCAGCAGACTCGACAGGAGTTTCACTGAAGCTTTCTTT.

The rearrangement uses TRBV19 and TRBJ1-5; 11 nucleotides agree with TRBD1. Germline CDR1 is LNHDA and CDR2 is SQIVND (reference sequence). V lost 4 bases and J lost 5; bases outside the gene matches: 7. CDR3 length equals 16 residues. The CDR3 region has the DNA TGTGCCAGTAGTACCGACGGGACAGGGGGATATCAGCCCCAGCATTTT. Protein sequence: CASSTDGTGGYQPQHF. The full variable domain, completed using reference TRBV19 and TRBJ1-5, is DGGITQSPKYLFRKEGQNVTLSCEQNLNHDAMYWYRQDPGQGLRLIYYSQIVNDFQKGDIAEGYSVSREKKESFPLTVTSAQKNPTAFYLCASSTDGTGGYQPQHFGDGTRLSIL.

This clone appeared a few times. The rearrangement joins TRBV11-2 to TRBJ2-7, with TRBD2 matching over 7 bases. In germline, CDR1 is SGHAT, CDR2 FQNNGV. The CDR3 has 14 residues. The ends lost 4 bases at V and 6 bases at J; junction bases unmatched: 9. The CDR3 sequence is CASSSPWGRAEQYF. The DNA of the CDR3 is TGTGCCAGCAGCTCCCCCTGGGGGAGGGCCGAGCAGTACTTC.

The J gene is TRBJ2-7, the V gene TRBV5-6, with D possibly TRBD1 on 5 matching bases. This CDR3 has 14 residues. Germline V gives CDR1 SGHDT, CDR2 YYEEEE. The V end lost 0 bases, the J end lost 2 bases, and 9 bases lay between the germline ends. The CDR3 is CASSLEQAPYEQYF. DNA for the CDR3: TGTGCCAGCAGCTTGGAACAGGCCCCCTACGAGCAGTACTTC. Full variable domain (rest looked up from reference TRBV5-6 and TRBJ2-7): DAGVTQSPTHLIKTRGQQVTLRCSPKSGHDTVSWYQQALGQGPQFIFQYYEEEERQRGNFPDRFSGHQFPNYSSELNVNALLLGDSALYLCASSLEQAPYEQYFGPGTRLTVT.

V is TRBV7-6 and J is TRBJ2-7, with D possibly TRBD2 on 7 matching bases. V was trimmed by 5 bases and J by 4 bases, leaving 18 bases between them. This CDR3 contains 15 residues. From germline, CDR1 is SGHVS and CDR2 FNYEAQ. CDR3 loop: CASSPRGGLVYEQYF. The CDR3 DNA follows: TGTGCCAGCAGCCCCCGCGGGGGCCTAGTTTACGAGCAGTACTTC. The entire variable domain, with the rest obtained from reference TRBV7-6 and TRBJ2-7, is as follows: GAGVSQSPRYKVTKRGQDVALRCDPISGHVSLYWYRQALGQGPEFLTYFNYEAQQDKSGLPNDRFSAERPEGSISTLTIQRTEQRDSAMYRCASSPRGGLVYEQYFGPGTRLTVT.

This clone came up once. A read error may produce the germline difference seen at one junction end. The CDR3 sequence: CASLETGDSYKEQFF. The CDR3 DNA sequence: TGTGCCAGTCTAGAGACAGGGGATAGTTACAAAGAGCAGTTCTTC. The chain has TRBV19 and TRBJ2-1; 8 nucleotides match TRBD1. CDR1 LNHDA and CDR2 SQIVND come from the germline V gene (reference sequence). CDR3 length equals 15 residues.

Comment on this clone: Other DNA sequences in the same sample also yield this CDR3. This sequence joins TRBV5-1 and TRBJ2-2; 11 nucleotides align to TRBD2. The V gene end was trimmed by 0 bases and the J gene end by 4 bases; junction bases not matched to a gene: 2. CDR1 and CDR2 (germline): SGHRS, YFSETQ. The CDR3 covers 16 residues. For the CDR3, the DNA is TGCGCCAGCAGCTTGGGGGGACTAGCGGCCACCGGGGAGCTGTTTTTT. It codes for CASSLGGLAATGELFF.

The chain joins TRBV5-5 to TRBJ2-7; TRBD1 agrees at 9 bases. V was clipped by 3 bases and J by 7 bases; unmatched bases: 11. CDR1 and CDR2 (germline): SGHKS, YYEKEE (reference sequence). The CDR3 has 15 residues. The CDR3 coding sequence is TGTGCCAGCAGCTGGACAGGGGCCACCCTCCAAGAGCAGTACTTC. Translated: CASSWTGATLQEQYF.

A single count supports this clone. This chain uses TRBV5-5 with TRBJ1-6; weak D call: TRBD1 (6 bases). Per germline, CDR1 SGHKS and CDR2 YYEKEE (reference sequence). There are 14 residues in the CDR3. Trimming took off 3 bases at V and 8 bases at J, with 12 bases between the two ends. The CDR3, as DNA: TGTGCCAGCAGCTCCCGGGACATTCATTCACCCCTCCACTTT. It translates to CASSSRDIHSPLHF.

This chain links TRBV2 with TRBJ2-2; no firm D call. The CDR3 extends over 15 amino acids. V dropped 4 bases and J dropped 0 bases, with 9 bases sitting between them. Looked up from germline, CDR1 is SNHLY and CDR2 is FYNNEI. The DNA for the CDR3 is TGTGCCAGCAGTGTGGCATCAACGAACACCGGGGAGCTGTTTTTT. As protein: CASSVASTNTGELFF.

V gene TRBV7-6 combines with J gene TRBJ1-3; a possible D gene is TRBD1 (6 bases). The germline gives CDR1 SGHVS, CDR2 FNYEAQ. This CDR3 is 16 amino acids long. Trimming stripped 4 bases from V and 4 bases from J, with 17 bases between. The CDR3 sequence: CASSSNTGITGNTIYF. DNA for the CDR3: TGTGCCAGCAGCTCGAATACAGGGATTACGGGAAACACCATATATTTT.

The rearrangement joins TRBV13 to TRBJ2-1; 7 nucleotides align to TRBD1. Germline V lookup: CDR1 PRHDT, CDR2 FYEKMQ (reference sequence). V dropped 5 bases and J dropped 2; count of bases not matched to a gene: 6. The CDR3 totals 15 residues. CDR3 loop: CASSPAGTAYNEQFF. As DNA, the CDR3 is TGTGCCAGCAGCCCGGCCGGGACAGCCTACAATGAGCAGTTCTTC.

The chain combines TRBV13 with TRBJ2-3; TRBD2 aligns across 7 bases. CDR1 and CDR2 from the germline V gene are PRHDT and FYEKMQ (reference sequence). This CDR3 has 18 residues. V dropped 5 bases and J dropped 1; count of bases not matched to a gene: 15. The CDR3 coding sequence is TGTGCCAGCAGCCCTCGGACATGGGAGGGAGGGGGCACAGATACGCAGTATTTT. Protein sequence: CASSPRTWEGGGTDTQYF.

The chain combines TRBV10-2 with TRBJ1-4; TRBD1 might be the D (6 bases). V was cut by 0 bases and J by 10 bases, with 18 bases left in between. CDR3 length equals 16 residues. The V gene's germline CDR1 is WSHSY and CDR2 SAAADI. The CDR3 DNA reads TGCGCCAGCAGTGAGTCTACGGGGGGCCCAGTCGGAAAACTGTTTTTT. Translating gives CASSESTGGPVGKLFF.